This TCR beta chain was found in a study of blood T cell repertoires in COVID-19. Study context: From the United States, Italy and Spain came samples of acute and convalescent COVID-19. The analysed material was cDNA or gDNA that came from T cells, B-cell-depleted T cells, or PBMCs.

CDR1 and CDR2 (germline): SQVTM, ANQGSEA. The CDR3 totals 13 residues. As originally analysed: Reference gene primer amplification gave nucleated cell count estimates. This table comes from immunoSEQ multiplex PCR, and its TCRdb copy is limited to in-frame clones, with some not included. V, J and clone size reflect that table, while D and trimming were determined from the DNA. The repertoire holds 65,000 to 90,000 clones, approximately 85% seen once, with 7.5% to 9.5% in the top ten. In the case of this clone: An end of the junction differs from the germline gene, which may be a read error.

The receptor was isolated from a man in his fifties or sixties with active COVID-19. This chain links TRBV29-1 with TRBJ1-2, with 8 bases matching TRBD1. The sample taken for sequencing was peripheral blood. The CDR3 coding sequence is TGCAGCTTTGAGCGTCAGGGGGCAGAAGGCTACACCTTC. It translates to CSFERQGAEGYTF.